These 18 T cell receptor beta chains came from one sample sequenced in a study of graft-versus-host responses after intestinal transplantation. Profiled with immunoSEQ multiplex PCR; TCRdb holds only in-frame clones, not every one. In the table there are about 36,000 clones, roughly 95% of which are singletons. Which antigens these TCRs recognize remains unknown. Specimen: unstimulated CD4+ T cells sorted from spleen or lymph node cells, collected before transplant. The receptors shown here come from a human donor who was the organ donor for an intestinal transplant.

The chain couples TRBV28 to TRBJ2-7, with D perhaps TRBD1 (6 bases). The CDR3 length is 16 residues. CDR1 and CDR2 from the germline V gene are MDHEN and SYDVKM. V gave up 5 bases and J gave up 0 bases, with 17 bases separating them. The CDR3 loop is CASSNSGTTFSYEQYF. CDR3 DNA sequence: TGTGCCAGCAGTAATTCCGGGACAACTTTCTCCTACGAGCAGTACTTC.

The V call is TRBV6-1, the J call TRBJ2-2; a weak D match, TRBD2 (6 bases). Germline values: CDR1 MNHNS, CDR2 SASEGT. Trimming left V 4 bases short and J 6 bases short, with 6 bases between. The CDR3 loop spans 12 amino acids. The CDR3 region has the DNA TGTGCCAGCAGTGCGGGGGCCGGGGAGCTGTTTTTT. Its translation is CASSAGAGELFF.

J is TRBJ2-3 and V is TRBV28; D is unclear. V was cut by 2 bases and J by 0 bases, with 24 bases left in between. Germline assignment: CDR1 MDHEN and CDR2 SYDVKM. This CDR3 spans 20 amino acids. The CDR3 sequence is CASSLSQVRPGRSSTDTQYF. The CDR3 DNA follows: TGTGCCAGCAGTTTAAGTCAGGTTCGACCCGGGCGATCTAGCACAGATACGCAGTATTTT.

The V call is TRBV18, the J call TRBJ2-5; 9 positions agree with TRBD1. The better agreement between TRBJ2-7 and the DNA end casts doubt on the J call. The CDR3 runs to 16 residues. Germline loops: CDR1 KGHSH, CDR2 LQKENI. This chain's CDR3 is CASSPRLTGGTYEQYF. DNA for the CDR3: TGTGCCAGCTCACCACGTCTGACAGGGGGGACCTACGAGCAGTACTTC.

This chain uses TRBV7-2 with TRBJ2-3; no clear D. Trimming took 6 bases from V and 7 from J, leaving 17 bases between them. This CDR3 spans 14 amino acids. Germline-derived CDR1 and CDR2 are SGHTA and FQGNSA. The CDR3 DNA follows: TGTGCCAGCAGGACGATCTTAAGCCGGAATACGCAGTATTTT. This codes for CASRTILSRNTQYF.

The genes are TRBV2 and TRBJ1-6; possibly TRBD1 for D (5 bases). This CDR3 is built from 14 residues. The V end lost 7 bases, the J end lost 1 base, and 8 bases lay between the germline ends. Germline V CDR1 and CDR2: SNHLY, FYNNEI. CDR3 residues: CASIQGSYNSPLHF. CDR3 sequence (DNA): TGTGCCAGCATCCAGGGTTCCTATAATTCACCCCTCCACTTT.

The chain uses TRBV7-2 and TRBJ2-5, with TRBD2 matching 16 bases. Trimming cost V 5 bases and J 5 bases; bases outside gene matches: 5. CDR3 size: 16 residues. CDR1 and CDR2 from the germline V gene are SGHTA and FQGNSA. The CDR3 reads CASSPGLAGGPETQYF. The CDR3, as DNA: TGTGCCAGCAGCCCGGGACTAGCGGGGGGGCCCGAGACCCAGTACTTC.

J is TRBJ1-4 and V is TRBV6-5; the match to TRBD1 covers 8 bases. The CDR3 loop spans 16 amino acids. Germline values: CDR1 MNHEY, CDR2 SVGAGI. V gave up 1 base and J gave up 8 bases; unmatched junction bases: 9. This CDR3 is CASSYFARGHVEKLFF. The CDR3 nucleotides read TGTGCCAGCAGTTACTTCGCCAGGGGGCATGTGGAAAAACTGTTTTTT.

The chain couples TRBV27 to TRBJ1-2; 7 nucleotides agree with TRBD1. This CDR3 comprises 15 residues. The V segment lost 3 bases and the J segment 4 bases; nucleotides outside the gene matches: 8. CDR1 and CDR2 (germline): MNHEY, SMNVEV (reference sequence). The CDR3 here is CASSFGGGQSYGYTF. Written as DNA, the CDR3 is TGTGCCAGCAGTTTTGGAGGGGGACAGAGCTATGGCTACACCTTC.

The chain has TRBV6-5 and TRBJ2-5; TRBD1 might be the D (6 bases). The CDR3 totals 13 residues. Germline V CDR1 and CDR2: MNHEY, SVGAGI. Trimming stripped 5 bases from V and 2 bases from J, with 9 bases between. The DNA of the CDR3 is TGTGCCAGCAGTGAGAGGGGGCAAGAGACCCAGTACTTC. Amino acids: CASSERGQETQYF.

The chain is built from TRBV4-3 and TRBJ2-7; 9 nucleotides align to TRBD2. The CDR3 sequence is 17 residues long. Trimming at V came to 4 bases and at J to 2 bases, leaving 12 bases not matched to a gene. Germline CDR1 LGHNA, CDR2 YSLEER. The CDR3 nucleotides are TGCGCCAGCAGCCGAGGACTGATGAGCGGGGGGACCTACGAGCAGTACTTC. This sequence encodes CASSRGLMSGGTYEQYF.

The rearrangement links TRBV30 to TRBJ1-6, with D possibly being TRBD1 (6 bases). Looked up from germline, CDR1 is GTSNPN and CDR2 is SVGIG (reference sequence). V dropped 4 bases and J dropped 0 bases, with 13 bases sitting between them. The CDR3 sequence is 16 residues long. Here the CDR3 DNA reads TGTGCCTGGACGTACAGGGTGAGCTCCTATAATTCACCCCTCCACTTT. Translating gives CAWTYRVSSYNSPLHF.

The chain recombines TRBV5-4 with TRBJ2-3; 7 bases fit TRBD2. Germline trimming cut 4 bases from V and 1 base from J; bases unmatched to any gene: 6. The CDR3 extends over 15 amino acids. Germline values: CDR1 SGHNT, CDR2 YYREEE (reference sequence). The CDR3 loop is CASSDARGGTDTQYF. The CDR3 DNA is TGTGCCAGCAGCGATGCACGGGGGGGCACAGATACGCAGTATTTT.

The V and J genes are TRBV9 and TRBJ2-7; 10 bases map to TRBD1. The V and J ends lost 4 bases and 6 bases, in that order; junction bases with no gene match: 4. The length of the CDR3 is 13 residues. Germline V CDR1 and CDR2: SGDLS, YYNGEE. The DNA of the CDR3 is TGTGCCAGCAGCCCATGGACAGGGGGCGAGCAGTACTTC. Its protein is CASSPWTGGEQYF.

J is TRBJ2-5 and V is TRBV11-3; 8 bases line up with TRBD1. Germline V gives CDR1 SGHNT, CDR2 YENEEA. V trimming: 0 bases; J trimming: 5 bases; junction bases outside the gene matches: 5. The CDR3 totals 15 residues. The CDR3 nucleotides read TGTGCCAGCAGCTTAGACAGGGGGCGACTGGAGACCCAGTACTTC. Translation gives CASSLDRGRLETQYF. Combining the CDR3 with reference TRBV11-3 and TRBJ2-5 gives the whole variable domain EAGVVQSPRYKIIEKKQPVAFWCNPISGHNTLYWYLQNLGQGPELLIRYENEEAVDDSQLPKDRFSAERLKGVDSTLKIQPAELGDSAVYLCASSLDRGRLETQYFGPGTRLLVL.

In its sample, this clone was seen once. The chain combines TRBV4-1 with TRBJ2-3, with D uncertain. The ends were cut back, 1 base at V and 4 bases at J, with 24 bases in the middle. Germline lookup yields CDR1 MGHRA and CDR2 YSYEKL. CDR3 length equals 19 residues. CDR3 in amino acids: CASSQGSGNWARYSDTQYF. The CDR3 DNA sequence: TGCGCCAGCAGCCAAGGTTCTGGGAATTGGGCGAGATATTCAGATACGCAGTATTTT.

The chain carries TRBV5-1 and TRBJ2-7, with TRBD1 matching 10 bases. The germline CDR1 and CDR2 sequences are SGHRS and YFSETQ. This CDR3 contains 13 residues. Trimming took 3 bases from V and 3 from J; bases not matched to a gene: 0. The CDR3 region is CASSWTGGYEQYF. DNA for the CDR3: TGCGCCAGCAGCTGGACAGGGGGCTACGAGCAGTACTTC.

The gene calls are TRBV18 and TRBJ1-2, with a tentative D call TRBD1 (5 bases). Germline values: CDR1 KGHSH, CDR2 LQKENI. The CDR3 totals 15 residues. With 1 base removed from V and 8 bases from J, the gap between germline ends came to 17 bases. The CDR3 region is CASSPQGTVSGGYTF. CDR3 nucleotides: TGTGCCAGCTCACCACAGGGGACCGTCTCCGGAGGCTACACCTTC. The variable domain in full, completed from reference TRBV18 and TRBJ1-2, reads NAGVMQNPRHLVRRRGQEARLRCSPMKGHSHVYWYRQLPEEGLKFMVYLQKENIIDESGMPKERFSAEFPKEGPSILRIQQVVRGDSAAYFCASSPQGTVSGGYTFGSGTRLTVV.